The next 32 T cell receptor beta chains were all read from a single sample in a study of control samples from healthy donors and cancer patients. This table comes from immunoSEQ multiplex PCR, and its TCRdb copy is limited to in-frame clones, with some not included. Of 130,000 or so clones listed, about 88% are singletons. Sequencing was carried out using blood. The receptors come from a man aged 45-65 years in good health.

This chain connects TRBV12-3 or TRBV12-4 to TRBJ2-4, with unresolved D. CDR3 size: 12 residues. The V end was cut by 5 bases, the J end by 6 bases, with 8 bases between. The CDR3 here is CASSPGGNIQYF. CDR3 in DNA: TGTGCCAGCAGTCCCGGTGGAAACATTCAGTACTTC.

V usage is TRBV9 and J usage is TRBJ2-5, with TRBD1 matching over 8 bases. V was pared by 3 bases and J by 5 bases, with 9 bases of the junction left unmatched. This CDR3 region has 15 residues. Per germline, CDR1 SGDLS and CDR2 YYNGEE. The CDR3 loop is CASSGRDRGRETQYF. The CDR3 nucleotides are TGTGCCAGCAGCGGTAGAGACAGGGGTCGGGAGACCCAGTACTTC.

This clone was observed a single time. The rearrangement uses TRBV2 and TRBJ2-5, with D possibly called TRBD1 or TRBD2 (6 bases each). V gave up 7 bases and J gave up 7 bases, with 13 bases separating them. Germline V CDR1 and CDR2: SNHLY, FYNNEI. This CDR3 has 12 amino acids. CDR3 coding DNA: TGTGCCAGCACCGAGGGGGGTGGGACCCAGTACTTC. Translation: CASTEGGGTQYF.

V gene TRBV5-6 combines with J gene TRBJ1-2; 7 bases map to TRBD1. The germline V gene encodes CDR1 SGHDT and CDR2 YYEEEE. The CDR3 loop spans 16 amino acids. The trim removed 5 bases at V and 5 bases at J, leaving 15 bases unmatched. The CDR3 nucleotides are TGTGCCAGCAGTATCGGCCGGGGAGGGGGCTCTTATGGCTACACCTTC. Encoded protein: CASSIGRGGGSYGYTF.

This chain uses TRBV28 with TRBJ1-1; TRBD1 aligns across 7 bases. With 1 base clipped from V and 2 bases from J, the junction kept 10 bases outside the gene matches. This CDR3 is built from 17 residues. Germline CDR1 reads MDHEN; CDR2 reads SYDVKM. CDR3 nucleotides: TGTGCCAGCAGTTTATTTTTTTGGGGACAGAGTAACACTGAAGCTTTCTTT. Protein: CASSLFFWGQSNTEAFF.

The chain recombines TRBV15 with TRBJ2-3; the D is unclear. The CDR3 contains 14 residues. Germline V CDR1 and CDR2: LNHNV, YYDKDF (reference sequence). Trimming left V 2 bases short and J 4 bases short, with 10 bases between. The CDR3 DNA follows: TGTGCCACCAGCAGACCTCGGAGCTCAGATACGCAGTATTTT. This sequence encodes CATSRPRSSDTQYF. Based on the CDR3 plus reference TRBV15 and TRBJ2-3, the full variable domain is DAMVIQNPRYQVTQFGKPVTLSCSQTLNHNVMYWYQQKSSQAPKLLFHYYDKDFNNEADTPDNFQSRRPNTSFCFLDIRSPGLGDTAMYLCATSRPRSSDTQYFGPGTRLTVL.

For the CDR3, the DNA is TGTGCCAGCATCGAAGGCGGGACAGGGGTCTTAACTGGTGGCTACACCTTC. Encoded protein: CASIEGGTGVLTGGYTF. V gene TRBV5-6 combines with J gene TRBJ1-2, with 10 bases aligning to TRBD1. Germline V gene data show CDR1 as SGHDT and CDR2 as YYEEEE. The CDR3 length is 17 residues. With 6 bases clipped from V and 7 bases from J, the junction kept 18 bases outside the gene matches.

The chain carries TRBV18 and TRBJ1-3; 10 nucleotides agree with TRBD1. Germline V gives CDR1 KGHSH, CDR2 LQKENI. J gave up 0 bases and V 2 bases, and 1 base lay outside the gene matches. The CDR3 has 16 amino acids. The CDR3 coding sequence is TGTGCCAGCTCACCAAGGACAGGGGGCTCTGGAAACACCATATATTTT. It is translated as CASSPRTGGSGNTIYF.

With regard to this clone: The same CDR3 is also encoded by other DNA sequences in this sample. The V gene is TRBV5-1, the J gene TRBJ1-1; no definite D call. CDR3 length equals 13 residues. With 2 bases removed from V and 0 bases from J, the gap between germline ends came to 5 bases. Germline V lookup: CDR1 SGHRS, CDR2 YFSETQ. The CDR3 spells CASSLGMNTEAFF. CDR3 DNA: TGCGCCAGCAGCTTAGGGATGAACACTGAAGCTTTCTTT.

The chain combines TRBV14 with TRBJ2-3; D is unresolved. Germline CDR1 and CDR2: SGHDN and FVKESK. The CDR3 spans 13 residues. With 0 bases removed from V and 4 bases from J, the gap between germline ends came to 5 bases. CDR3 DNA: TGTGCCAGCAGCCAAGATGCCCCAGATACGCAGTATTTT. Translating gives CASSQDAPDTQYF.

The chain has TRBV11-2 and TRBJ2-1; 8 bases are a match to TRBD2. The CDR3 contains 14 residues. Germline V gene sequence: CDR1 SGHAT, CDR2 FQNNGV. Trimming removed 5 bases from V and 8 bases from J; junction bases left unmatched: 8. CDR3 protein: CASSPPGLGYEQFF. The DNA of the CDR3 is TGTGCCAGCAGCCCGCCGGGACTAGGCTATGAGCAGTTCTTC.

This sequence joins TRBV9 and TRBJ1-2; tentative D call: TRBD1 (5 bases). The germline V gene encodes CDR1 SGDLS and CDR2 YYNGEE. The CDR3 runs 13 residues. V was trimmed by 2 bases and J by 4 bases, leaving 9 bases between them. DNA for the CDR3: TGTGCCAGCAGCGTGAGGGGCCGCTATGGCTACACCTTC. It codes for CASSVRGRYGYTF.

The chain recombines TRBV2 with TRBJ2-5, with unresolved D. The CDR3 is 12 amino acids. In germline, CDR1 is SNHLY, CDR2 FYNNEI. V was clipped by 7 bases and J by 0 bases, with 6 bases between them. CDR3 sequence (DNA): TGTGCCAGCACGCGGAACCAAGAGACCCAGTACTTC. Translated: CASTRNQETQYF.

Only one count was recorded for this clone. V and J are TRBV5-4 and TRBJ1-1, with no clear D. Trimming pared 9 bases from V and 0 bases from J, leaving 18 bases between. This CDR3 comprises 15 residues. The germline V gene has CDR1 SGHNT and CDR2 YYREEE (reference sequence). CDR3 in DNA: TGTGCCACCCAGGCCAGAGGGTGGATGAACACTGAAGCTTTCTTT. This gives the protein CATQARGWMNTEAFF.

The count of this clone is one. The same CDR3 also results from other DNA sequences found in this sample. The V call is TRBV6-6, the J call TRBJ2-1; TRBD2 agrees at 12 bases. V lost 6 bases, J lost 5 bases, and 2 bases stayed unmatched. The CDR3 is 14 amino acids. CDR1 MNHNY and CDR2 SVGAGI come from the germline V gene (reference sequence). CDR3 sequence (DNA): TGTGCCAGCAGGCTAGCGGGGGGGCACAATGAGCAGTTCTTC. Translated, it gives CASRLAGGHNEQFF.

The chain uses TRBV30 and TRBJ2-5; tentative D call: TRBD1 (7 bases). The germline V gene has CDR1 GTSNPN and CDR2 SVGIG (reference sequence). Trimming shortened V by 3 bases and J by 5 bases, and 16 bases separated the two germline ends. This CDR3 contains 14 residues. Written as DNA, the CDR3 is TGTGCCTGGAGCGGAGGAGGGGGCTGGGAGACCCAGTACTTC. Protein sequence: CAWSGGGGWETQYF.

The chain carries TRBV5-1 and TRBJ1-4, with D tentatively TRBD1 (5 bases). The germline CDR1 and CDR2 sequences are SGHRS and YFSETQ. V was shortened by 0 bases and J by 5 bases, with 11 bases between the two germline ends. The CDR3 sequence is 15 residues long. The CDR3 region is CASSLAGQGNEKLFF. The CDR3, as DNA: TGCGCCAGCAGCTTGGCTGGTCAGGGAAATGAAAAACTGTTTTTT. Together with reference TRBV5-1 and TRBJ1-4, the CDR3 gives the full variable domain: KAGVTQTPRYLIKTRGQQVTLSCSPISGHRSVSWYQQTPGQGLQFLFEYFSETQRNKGNFPGRFSGRQFSNSRSEMNVSTLELGDSALYLCASSLAGQGNEKLFFGSGTQLSVL.

The V and J genes are TRBV10-1 and TRBJ2-3, with 8 bases aligning to TRBD1. Germline trimming cut 6 bases from V and 0 bases from J; bases unmatched to any gene: 8. CDR3 length: 16 residues. Germline CDR1 WNHNN, CDR2 SYGVQD (reference sequence). The CDR3 coding sequence is TGCGCCAGCAGCTCAGGAGACAGGGGCAGCACAGATACGCAGTATTTT. This codes for CASSSGDRGSTDTQYF.

V usage is TRBV30 and J usage is TRBJ2-5; no reliable D call. CDR3 length: 15 residues. V was clipped by 3 bases and J by 2 bases, with 16 bases between them. Looked up from germline, CDR1 is GTSNPN and CDR2 is SVGIG (reference sequence). The CDR3 loop is CAWSPKAGRQETQYF. DNA of the CDR3: TGTGCCTGGAGCCCTAAGGCTGGCAGACAAGAGACCCAGTACTTC.

This chain joins TRBV4-1 and TRBJ1-6; no definite D call. Trimming cost V 4 bases and J 5 bases, with 12 bases left between them. Germline V gene data show CDR1 as MGHRA and CDR2 as YSYEKL. The CDR3 consists of 15 residues. As DNA, the CDR3 is TGCGCCAGCAGCCTCCGGACCGCGGATAATTCACCCCTCCACTTT. This gives the protein CASSLRTADNSPLHF.

On this clone: A junction end diverges from the germline sequence, so it may reflect a read error. This rearrangement joins TRBV5-1 to TRBJ2-1; no clear D gene. The CDR3 has 14 amino acids. CDR1 is SGHRS, CDR2 YFSETQ, per germline. In nucleotides, the CDR3 is TGCGCCAGCGCAGAAACAACCTCCGACAATGAGCAGTTCTTC. Its protein product is CASAETTSDNEQFF.

The rearrangement joins TRBV7-8 to TRBJ1-3; D call uncertain. Deletions cut 1 base from V and 4 bases from J, with 11 bases between. This CDR3 has 15 residues. The germline V gene has CDR1 SGHVS and CDR2 FQNEAQ. CDR3 bases: TGTGCCAGCAGCTTAGGGATGGAGGGAGGAAACACCATATATTTT. It is translated as CASSLGMEGGNTIYF.

The sample holds a few counts of this clone. V is TRBV5-6 and J is TRBJ2-1; weak D call: TRBD2 (5 bases). The CDR3 length is 14 residues. Germline V gives CDR1 SGHDT, CDR2 YYEEEE. V was clipped by 2 bases and J by 4 bases, with 10 bases between them. CDR3 nucleotides: TGTGCCAGCAGCTTTGGAGGAGGATACAATGAGCAGTTCTTC. Protein: CASSFGGGYNEQFF.

This clone was seen only once. CDR3 in amino acids: CASSFGQGGNSPLHF. The DNA for the CDR3 is TGTGCCAGCAGTTTCGGACAGGGTGGCAATTCACCCCTCCACTTT. The V call is TRBV27, the J call TRBJ1-6; 8 nucleotides agree with TRBD1. The ends lost 3 bases at V and 7 bases at J; junction bases unmatched: 5. CDR3 length: 15 amino acids. CDR1 MNHEY and CDR2 SMNVEV come from the germline V gene (reference sequence).

The rearrangement joins TRBV10-2 to TRBJ1-5; D is uncertain. CDR1 and CDR2 (germline): WSHSY, SAAADI. Trimming shortened V by 0 bases and J by 3 bases, and 12 bases separated the two germline ends. CDR3 length equals 16 residues. The CDR3 here is CASSESTRGYNQPQHF. For the CDR3, the DNA is TGCGCCAGCAGTGAGTCGACTCGAGGATACAATCAGCCCCAGCATTTT.

The chain links TRBV5-1 to TRBJ1-1; possible D gene TRBD1, 6 bases. Trimming cost V 5 bases and J 2 bases, with 16 bases left between them. This CDR3 has 15 amino acids. Germline V gene sequence: CDR1 SGHRS, CDR2 YFSETQ. This CDR3 is CASSFPPTGNTEAFF. In nucleotides, the CDR3 is TGCGCCAGCAGTTTTCCTCCGACAGGAAACACTGAAGCTTTCTTT.

Comments on this clone: Other DNA sequences in the sample encode the same CDR3. The V gene is TRBV29-1, the J gene TRBJ1-2, with D possibly matching TRBD1 (5 bases). The CDR3 extends over 15 amino acids. V dropped 1 base and J dropped 8 bases, with 20 bases sitting between them. Looked up from germline, CDR1 is SQVTM and CDR2 is ANQGSEA. DNA of the CDR3: TGCAGCGTTGAAGGCGCCCCGCAGGGAAGAGGAGGCTACACCTTC. Translated: CSVEGAPQGRGGYTF. The full variable domain, completed using reference TRBV29-1 and TRBJ1-2, is SAVISQKPSRDICQRGTSLTIQCQVDSQVTMMFWYRQQPGQSLTLIATANQGSEATYESGFVIDKFPISRPNLTFSTLTVSNMSPEDSSIYLCSVEGAPQGRGGYTFGSGTRLTVV.

The genes are TRBV5-6 and TRBJ2-7; 8 nucleotides match TRBD1. There are 16 residues in the CDR3. Germline V gene lookup returns CDR1 SGHDT and CDR2 YYEEEE. V lost 1 base and J lost 6; bases outside the gene matches: 12. The CDR3, as DNA: TGTGCCAGCAGCTTGATTGGTAGGGACAGGTCGAGCGAGCAGTACTTC. Encoded protein: CASSLIGRDRSSEQYF.

The V and J genes are TRBV7-8 and TRBJ1-2; D unresolved. The V gene's germline CDR1 is SGHVS and CDR2 FQNEAQ. V was trimmed by 2 bases and J by 2 bases, leaving 9 bases between them. This CDR3 region has 14 residues. The CDR3 region has the DNA TGTGCCAGCAGCTTAACAGCACCAAACTATGGCTACACCTTC. Its protein product is CASSLTAPNYGYTF.

The V and J genes are TRBV5-6 and TRBJ1-2; D is ambiguous. The germline V gene has CDR1 SGHDT and CDR2 YYEEEE. The CDR3 length is 13 residues. The ends were cut back, 0 bases at V and 6 bases at J, with 9 bases in the middle. The chain's CDR3 is CASSLGVRDGYTF. The CDR3 DNA reads TGTGCCAGCAGCTTGGGGGTTAGGGATGGCTACACCTTC. The whole variable domain, remainder taken from reference TRBV5-6 and TRBJ1-2, is DAGVTQSPTHLIKTRGQQVTLRCSPKSGHDTVSWYQQALGQGPQFIFQYYEEEERQRGNFPDRFSGHQFPNYSSELNVNALLLGDSALYLCASSLGVRDGYTFGSGTRLTVV.

This clone was observed a few times. This chain connects TRBV20-1 to TRBJ1-2; the D gene is possibly TRBD1 (6 bases). CDR1 is DFQATT and CDR2 is SNEGSKA in the germline V gene (reference sequence). This CDR3 spans 13 amino acids. With 3 bases removed from V and 5 bases from J, the gap between germline ends came to 13 bases. CDR3 loop: CSASTGRSYGYTF. The CDR3 DNA sequence: TGCAGTGCTAGTACAGGGAGAAGTTATGGCTACACCTTC.

The rearrangement joins TRBV9 to TRBJ2-5; D possibly corresponds to TRBD1 (6 bases). CDR3 size: 14 residues. From germline, CDR1 is SGDLS and CDR2 YYNGEE. V lost 5 bases and J lost 2, with 13 bases in between. CDR3 in DNA: TGTGCCAGCAGTGTGGGGGCAATACAAGAGACCCAGTACTTC. Translating it yields CASSVGAIQETQYF.